Following are 17 T cell receptor beta chains from one sample sequenced in a study of blood T cell repertoires in COVID-19. TCRdb's copy holds only in-frame clones and misses some; the assay was immunoSEQ multiplex PCR. The data contain some 180,000 clones, 70% to 90% of them seen just once; the ten biggest clones take up about 8.1%. Input material: peripheral blood. The origin of the receptors is a woman older than 75 with COVID-19, enrolled during active disease.

This clone was observed a handful of times. The chain recombines TRBV18 with TRBJ1-5, with D possibly matching TRBD1 (6 bases). Germline lookup yields CDR1 KGHSH and CDR2 LQKENI. The V gene lost 8 bases and the J gene lost 5 bases, with 16 bases spanning the gap. The CDR3 has 14 amino acids. The CDR3 sequence: CASARNRDDQPQHF. The DNA for the CDR3 is TGTGCCAGCGCGCGCAACAGGGACGATCAGCCCCAGCATTTT.

The chain uses TRBV19 and TRBJ2-2; tentatively, D is TRBD2 (6 bases). Trimming removed 8 bases from V and 2 bases from J, with 15 bases in between. The CDR3 has 15 residues. Germline CDR1 LNHDA, CDR2 SQIVND (reference sequence). The CDR3 region is CASRGTAANTGELFF. In DNA form, the CDR3 reads TGTGCCAGTCGGGGGACGGCTGCTAACACCGGGGAGCTGTTTTTT.

This clone showed up many times. The chain links TRBV25-1 to TRBJ1-2; possibly TRBD1 for D (6 bases). Germline CDR1 and CDR2: MGHDK and SYGVNS. The CDR3 runs 13 residues. V was pared by 7 bases and J by 7 bases, with 16 bases between. CDR3 nucleotides: TGTGCCAGCATGCATTCAGGGGATGGTGGCTACACCTTC. This codes for CASMHSGDGGYTF.

This clone was counted between two and nine times. The chain uses TRBV5-1 and TRBJ2-7; 10 nucleotides align to TRBD1. J lost 4 bases, V lost 5 bases, and 12 bases had no gene match. Looked up from germline, CDR1 is SGHRS and CDR2 is YFSETQ. This CDR3 contains 16 residues. CDR3 DNA sequence: TGCGCCAGCAGAGTAACGGGGCCGGGACAGGGGTACGAGCAGTACTTC. Protein product: CASRVTGPGQGYEQYF.

This clone came up a few times. V is TRBV18 and J is TRBJ2-1; 7 bases match TRBD1. This CDR3 has 14 amino acids. V dropped 2 bases and J dropped 6; count of bases not matched to a gene: 4. Looked up from germline, CDR1 is KGHSH and CDR2 is LQKENI. The CDR3 loop is CASSPFRDSNEQFF. In nucleotides, the CDR3 is TGTGCCAGCTCACCATTCCGGGACAGCAATGAGCAGTTCTTC.

The gene calls are TRBV12-3 or TRBV12-4 and TRBJ1-2; D gene uncertain. The V end lost 7 bases, the J end lost 8 bases, and 14 bases lay between the germline ends. The CDR3 spans 12 residues. CDR3 bases: TGTGCCAGCACCAAAGAGAGGGAGGGCTACACCTTC. This sequence encodes CASTKEREGYTF.

The V and J genes are TRBV28 and TRBJ1-6; the D gene is possibly TRBD1 (6 bases). The germline CDR1 and CDR2 sequences are MDHEN and SYDVKM. V lost 7 bases and J 10 bases, leaving 14 bases between the germline ends. CDR3 length equals 13 residues. The CDR3 sequence: CASKQGNRSPLHF. CDR3 DNA sequence: TGTGCCAGCAAACAGGGCAATAGATCACCCCTCCACTTT.

The chain is built from TRBV24-1 and TRBJ2-3; 8 nucleotides line up with TRBD2. After removal of 3 bases from V and 3 bases from J, the junction contained 4 bases not matched to a gene. This CDR3 has 15 amino acids. Germline CDR1 reads KGHDR; CDR2 reads SFDVKD. CDR3 protein: CATSDGAGVTDTQYF. The DNA for the CDR3 is TGTGCCACCAGTGATGGAGCGGGAGTTACAGATACGCAGTATTTT.

The genes are TRBV7-2 and TRBJ1-5, with 8 bases identical to TRBD1. The CDR3 spans 14 residues. Trimming took 6 bases from V and 4 from J; bases not matched to a gene: 5. Looked up from germline, CDR1 is SGHTA and CDR2 is FQGNSA. The CDR3 sequence: CASSLNRGNQPQHF. The CDR3 DNA sequence: TGTGCCAGCAGTCTCAACAGGGGGAATCAGCCCCAGCATTTT.

The V call is TRBV5-5, the J call TRBJ2-4, with TRBD2 as a possible D gene (6 bases). Germline loops: CDR1 SGHKS, CDR2 YYEKEE (reference sequence). V lost 0 bases and J 9 bases, leaving 10 bases between the germline ends. There are 13 residues in the CDR3. The CDR3: CASSLGREGIQYF. The CDR3 DNA follows: TGTGCCAGCAGCTTGGGGAGGGAAGGCATTCAGTACTTC.

The chain uses TRBV28 and TRBJ1-1; perhaps TRBD1 as D (5 bases). The V gene lost 2 bases and the J gene lost 14 bases, with 21 bases spanning the gap. This CDR3 region has 14 residues. Germline CDR1 MDHEN, CDR2 SYDVKM. DNA for the CDR3: TGTGCCAGCAGTTTACAGGGCCCCACCCTGTTCGGCTTCTTT. Translation: CASSLQGPTLFGFF.

This chain joins TRBV6-1 and TRBJ1-1, with a possible D match to TRBD1 (5 bases). V was clipped by 2 bases and J by 0 bases, with 7 bases between them. Germline values: CDR1 MNHNS, CDR2 SASEGT. The CDR3 consists of 14 residues. The CDR3 loop reads CASSEPGMNTEAFF. For the CDR3, the DNA is TGTGCCAGCAGTGAACCAGGGATGAACACTGAAGCTTTCTTT.

In nucleotides, the CDR3 is TGTGCCAGCAGTTACTCGACGGGGAATGAGCAGTTCTTC. Its protein is CASSYSTGNEQFF. The chain is built from TRBV6-6 and TRBJ2-1; tentative D call: TRBD2 (5 bases). The germline V and J ends were trimmed by 0 bases and 7 bases, with 7 bases remaining between them. The CDR3 has 13 amino acids. Germline loops: CDR1 MNHNY, CDR2 SVGAGI (reference sequence).

This sequence joins TRBV6-5 and TRBJ1-5; D may be TRBD1 (5 bases). Deletions cut 6 bases from V and 4 bases from J, with 16 bases between. The CDR3 loop spans 15 amino acids. Germline loops: CDR1 MNHEY, CDR2 SVGAGI. The CDR3 sequence: CASSFPGLINQPQHF. CDR3 coding DNA: TGTGCCAGCAGCTTCCCGGGACTCATTAATCAGCCCCAGCATTTT.

This chain links TRBV5-8 with TRBJ2-5; D might be TRBD2 (6 bases). V was cut by 5 bases and J by 4 bases, with 18 bases left in between. In germline, CDR1 is SGHTS, CDR2 YDEGEE. The length of the CDR3 is 15 residues. The CDR3 spells CASSLAGLGGETQYF. In nucleotides, the CDR3 is TGTGCCAGCAGTCTTGCTGGACTGGGGGGAGAGACCCAGTACTTC.

The V and J genes are TRBV13 and TRBJ1-1, with TRBD1 matching 11 bases. After removal of 4 bases from V and 3 bases from J, the junction contained 4 bases not matched to a gene. Looked up from germline, CDR1 is PRHDT and CDR2 is FYEKMQ (reference sequence). The CDR3 sequence is 15 residues long. CDR3 DNA sequence: TGTGCCAGCAGCTCCCGGGACAGGGGGTACACTGAAGCTTTCTTT. It is translated as CASSSRDRGYTEAFF. The whole variable domain, filled in from reference TRBV13 and TRBJ1-1, reads AAGVIQSPRHLIKEKRETATLKCYPIPRHDTVYWYQQGPGQDPQFLISFYEKMQSDKGSIPDRFSAQQFSDYHSELNMSSLELGDSALYFCASSSRDRGYTEAFFGQGTRLTVV.

The gene calls are TRBV7-9 and TRBJ2-1, with D perhaps matching TRBD1 (5 bases). In germline, CDR1 is SEHNR, CDR2 FQNEAQ (reference sequence). Trimming left V 6 bases short and J 6 bases short, with 12 bases between. The CDR3 covers 13 residues. The CDR3 DNA reads TGTGCCAGCAGGCTTGGGGCAGGCAATGAGCAGTTCTTC. It specifies CASRLGAGNEQFF.